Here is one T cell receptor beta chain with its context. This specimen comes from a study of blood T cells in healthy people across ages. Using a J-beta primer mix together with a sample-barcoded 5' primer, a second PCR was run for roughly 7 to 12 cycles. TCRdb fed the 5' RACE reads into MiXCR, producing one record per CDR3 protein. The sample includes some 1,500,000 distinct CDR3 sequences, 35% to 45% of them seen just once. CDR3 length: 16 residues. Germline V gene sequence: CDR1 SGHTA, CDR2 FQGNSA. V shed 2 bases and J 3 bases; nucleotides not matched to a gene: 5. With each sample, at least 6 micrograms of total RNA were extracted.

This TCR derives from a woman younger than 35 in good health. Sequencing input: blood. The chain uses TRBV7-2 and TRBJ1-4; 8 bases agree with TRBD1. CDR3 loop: CASSLNGQGANEKLFF. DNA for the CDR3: TGTGCCAGCAGCTTAAACGGACAGGGAGCTAATGAAAAACTGTTTTTT.